In this sample, the clone carrying this T cell receptor (beta chain) turned up many times. The data are from a study of T-cell reconstitution after alpha-beta-depleted transplantation in children. Researchers prepared the TCRbeta library using unique molecular identifiers, the study reports. Via MiXCR, TCRdb re-called the PCR reads, giving one row per CDR3 protein. The sample has some 200,000 distinct CDR3 sequences, about 14% seen once. The material sequenced was PBMCs from the stem cell graft donor, taken from the stem cell graft. The source of this sequence is a human donor who donated a stem cell graft to a child with acute lymphoblastic leukemia.

The CDR3 bases are TGCAGTGCTCCGGGACTAGGGGGCACAGATACGCAGTATTTT. This sequence encodes CSAPGLGGTDTQYF. V and J are TRBV20-1 and TRBJ2-3; 8 bases align to TRBD2. CDR3 length: 14 residues. Trimming removed 5 bases from V and 1 base from J; junction bases left unmatched: 5. CDR1 DFQATT and CDR2 SNEGSKA come from the germline V gene (reference sequence).